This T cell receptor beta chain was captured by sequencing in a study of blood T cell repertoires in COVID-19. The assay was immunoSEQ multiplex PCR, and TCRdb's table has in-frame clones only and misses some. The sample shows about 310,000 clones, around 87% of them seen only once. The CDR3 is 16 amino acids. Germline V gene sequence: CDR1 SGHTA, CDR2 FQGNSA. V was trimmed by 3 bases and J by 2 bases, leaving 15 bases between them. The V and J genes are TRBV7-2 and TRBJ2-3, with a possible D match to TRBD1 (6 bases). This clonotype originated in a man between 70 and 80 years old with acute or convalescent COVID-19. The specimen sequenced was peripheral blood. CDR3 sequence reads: CASSFDADRPTDTQYF. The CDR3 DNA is TGTGCCAGCAGCTTCGATGCGGACAGACCCACAGATACGCAGTATTTT. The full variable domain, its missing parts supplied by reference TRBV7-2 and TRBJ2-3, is GAGVSQSPSNKVTEKGKDVELRCDPISGHTALYWYRQSLGQGLEFLIYFQGNSAPDKSGLPSDRFSAERTGGSVSTLTIQRTQQEDSAVYLCASSFDADRPTDTQYFGPGTRLTVL.